These 12 T cell receptor beta chains were all obtained from the same sample, sequenced in a study of T cell clonality in common variable immunodeficiency. Repertoires were generated with immunoSEQ multiplex PCR, while TCRdb's copy carries only in-frame clones and drops some. The sample shows under 45,000 clones, none of them appearing just once. The sequenced material came from peripheral blood mononuclear cells. The source of these receptors is a person aged 18 to 70 in good health.

Comment on this clone: The read comes to an end 3 residues before the CDR3 does, leaving the germline J gene to fill in the end. This sequence joins TRBV20-1 and TRBJ1-4; D unresolved. The CDR3 consists of 13 residues. CDR1 DFQATT and CDR2 SNEGSKA come from the germline V gene (reference sequence). Trimming removed 5 bases from V and 4 bases from J, with 11 bases in between. This CDR3 reads CSARVLGNEKLFF. The sequenced part of the CDR3 DNA is TGCAGTGCTCGGGTTCTCGGTAATGAAAAA.

This clone was found many times. Read coverage stops 3 residues before the CDR3 terminus; the germline J gene supplies the remainder. The chain carries TRBV30 and TRBJ2-6; no reliable D call. Germline V gene sequence: CDR1 GTSNPN, CDR2 SVGIG (reference sequence). The CDR3 has 12 residues. The V end was cut by 4 bases, the J end by 6 bases, with 7 bases between. This chain's CDR3 is CAWNRVANVLTF. The part of the CDR3 DNA that was read is TGTGCCTGGAATCGTGTGGCCAACGTC.

In its sample, this clone was seen many times. Read sequence stops 3 residues before the CDR3 end, and the germline J gene provides the missing end. This chain links TRBV20-1 with TRBJ2-7; TRBD2 might be the D (6 bases). Trimming stripped 6 bases from V and 0 bases from J, with 21 bases between. The length of the CDR3 is 16 residues. Germline V CDR1 and CDR2: DFQATT, SNEGSKA (reference sequence). The CDR3 loop reads CSAWDSSRRDSYEQYF. CDR3 bases read: TGCAGTGCCTGGGACTCCTCCCGGCGCGACTCCTACGAG.

This clone was seen many times. The CDR3 is cut off 3 residues early in the read; its end comes from the germline J gene. The chain uses TRBV2 and TRBJ1-1; perhaps TRBD1 as D (5 bases). The CDR3 runs to 13 residues. CDR1 SNHLY and CDR2 FYNNEI come from the germline V gene. The CDR3 here is CASSTPRGGIAFF. The DNA read from the CDR3 is TGTGCCAGCAGTACCCCTCGGGGGGGGATA.

There are many counts of this clone. The CDR3 is cut off 3 residues early in the read; its end comes from the germline J gene. The chain joins TRBV20-1 to TRBJ2-3, with 9 bases identical to TRBD2. With 0 bases clipped from V and 2 bases from J, the junction kept 12 bases outside the gene matches. CDR1 is DFQATT and CDR2 is SNEGSKA in the germline V gene (reference sequence). This CDR3 is built from 18 residues. CDR3 protein: CSARDEELAGGITDTQYF. CDR3 DNA, as far as it was read: TGCAGTGCTAGAGATGAGGAGCTGGCGGGAGGGATCACAGATACG.

This clone was picked up a small number of times. Coverage ceases 3 residues before the CDR3 finishes, and the germline J gene fills in the end. This chain links TRBV19 with TRBJ1-5; the D gene is possibly TRBD1 (5 bases). Trimming shortened V by 7 bases and J by 9 bases, and 19 bases separated the two germline ends. The germline gives CDR1 LNHDA, CDR2 SQIVND (reference sequence). The CDR3 consists of 14 residues. CDR3 DNA, as far as it was read: TGTGCCAGTACCTCGCGGGGGAAGATAAGGCCC. Its translation: CASTSRGKIRP. The entire CDR3 is CASTSRGKIRPQHF. Using reference TRBV19 and TRBJ1-5 for the parts outside the CDR3, the full variable domain is DGGITQSPKYLFRKEGQNVTLSCEQNLNHDAMYWYRQDPGQGLRLIYYSQIVNDFQKGDIAEGYSVSREKKESFPLTVTSAQKNPTAFYLCASTSRGKIRPQHFGDGTRLSIL.

In its sample, this clone was seen many times. The CDR3 sequence is CASSRSQRRESTDTQYF. The DNA read from the CDR3 is TGTGCCAGTAGCAGATCCCAGAGGCGGGAAAGCACAGATACG. The rearrangement joins TRBV19 to TRBJ2-3, with a weak D call TRBD2 (6 bases). The missing CDR3 end, 3 residues past where the read stops, is filled in from the germline J gene. Germline-derived CDR1 and CDR2 are LNHDA and SQIVND (reference sequence). The CDR3 extends over 17 amino acids. With 6 bases removed from V and 0 bases from J, the gap between germline ends came to 19 bases.

Within the sample, this clone is medium-sized. The read is 3 residues too short to cover the CDR3 end, so that end is filled in from the germline J gene. V and J are TRBV4-2 and TRBJ2-4; 9 bases are a match to TRBD2. Unmatched junction bases numbered 16, after V lost 4 bases and J lost 0 bases. The CDR3 runs to 20 residues. Germline V gives CDR1 LGHNA, CDR2 YNFKEQ. CDR3 protein: CASSPQRAGGSPLAKNIQYF. The sequenced part of the CDR3 DNA is TGTGCCAGCAGCCCCCAACGAGCGGGGGGCTCCCCTCTAGCCAAAAACATT.

Ten or more counts support this clone. The CDR3 end is not reached by the read, which stops 3 residues before it; the germline J gene fills it in. V gene TRBV7-8 combines with J gene TRBJ1-2, with 7 nucleotides matching TRBD1. CDR1 SGHVS and CDR2 FQNEAQ come from the germline V gene. This CDR3 contains 14 residues. The V segment lost 5 bases and the J segment 2 bases; nucleotides outside the gene matches: 5. Incomplete CDR3 DNA: TGTGCCAGCAGCACCAGACAGGGAAACTATGGC. Amino acids: CASSTRQGNYG. In full, the CDR3 is CASSTRQGNYGYTF.

As concerns this clone: The read gets to within 3 residues of the CDR3 end, and the germline J gene fills in the rest. The chain combines TRBV20-1 with TRBJ2-3, with D maybe TRBD2 (6 bases). The CDR3 totals 13 residues. Looked up from germline, CDR1 is DFQATT and CDR2 is SNEGSKA (reference sequence). CDR3 in amino acids: CSASTLGGETQYF. Incomplete CDR3 DNA: TGCAGTGCTTCCACTCTGGGGGGAGAGACG.

This clone appeared many times. The CDR3 is cut off 3 residues early in the read; its end comes from the germline J gene. The V call is TRBV29-1, the J call TRBJ1-2; 7 bases are shared with TRBD1. This CDR3 has 12 amino acids. From germline, CDR1 is SQVTM and CDR2 ANQGSEA. The ends lost 7 bases at V and 4 bases at J; junction bases unmatched: 6. The CDR3 region is CSATDRAYGYTF. CDR3 bases read: TGCAGCGCTACCGACAGGGCCTATGGC.

This clone was picked up many times. The read falls 3 residues short of the CDR3 end, and the missing part is taken from the germline J gene. The chain employs TRBV20-1 and TRBJ1-5, with 7 bases fitting TRBD1. Looked up from germline, CDR1 is DFQATT and CDR2 is SNEGSKA (reference sequence). The CDR3 spans 14 residues. Trimming at V came to 7 bases and at J to 1 base, leaving 7 bases not matched to a gene. The chain's CDR3 is CSVLTGLSNQPQHF. The part of the CDR3 DNA that was read is TGCAGTGTTTTGACAGGGTTAAGCAATCAGCCC.